The 10 T cell receptor beta chains given below trace back to one sample, sequenced in a study of shared clonotypes between healthy human individuals. TCRdb keeps only in-frame clones here, not all; method: immunoSEQ multiplex PCR. The data hold fewer than 850,000 clones, with less than 95% observed a single time. The source material was memory CD8+ T cells from PBMCs. Specified subset: CD45RO+ cells pooled with CCR7-negative TemRA cells. These TCRs come from a man aged 18 to 35 in good health. Some clones in this sample may be carry-over from other donors' samples.

The chain uses TRBV4-1 and TRBJ2-6; 7 bases are shared with TRBD1. V trimming: 4 bases; J trimming: 4 bases; junction bases outside the gene matches: 10. The V gene's germline CDR1 is MGHRA and CDR2 YSYEKL. The CDR3 runs 17 residues. The CDR3 sequence: CASSPRQGIWGANVLTF. The CDR3 nucleotides are TGCGCCAGCAGCCCGCGACAGGGAATATGGGGGGCCAACGTCCTGACTTTC.

J is TRBJ1-4 and V is TRBV27; D gene uncertain. CDR1 is MNHEY, CDR2 SMNVEV, per germline (reference sequence). The ends were cut back, 4 bases at V and 8 bases at J, with 11 bases in the middle. The CDR3 contains 13 residues. The CDR3 here is CASSSSVREKLFF. The DNA for the CDR3 is TGTGCCAGCAGTTCATCCGTTAGGGAAAAACTGTTTTTT.

The genes are TRBV14 and TRBJ1-1; D is possibly TRBD1 (5 bases). CDR1 and CDR2 from the germline V gene are SGHDN and FVKESK. V was trimmed by 4 bases and J by 3 bases, leaving 15 bases between them. CDR3 length: 15 residues. The CDR3 protein is CASSLFKGRDTEAFF. The DNA for the CDR3 is TGTGCCAGCAGCCTATTTAAGGGGCGGGACACTGAAGCTTTCTTT.

V gene TRBV28 combines with J gene TRBJ2-3, with 12 bases fitting TRBD2. Germline V gene sequence: CDR1 MDHEN, CDR2 SYDVKM. The CDR3 has 21 residues. J gave up 3 bases and V 9 bases, and 25 bases lay outside the gene matches. CDR3 bases: TGTGCCAGTCAGGGGCGGGACTTTGTACTAGCGGGAGGAGGAAGGACAGATACGCAGTATTTT. Amino acids: CASQGRDFVLAGGGRTDTQYF.

This clone has just a few counts. DNA of the CDR3: TGTGCCAGCAGTGGACAAGATGGAAACACCATATATTTT. Translated: CASSGQDGNTIYF. The chain carries TRBV2 and TRBJ1-3; D not resolved. The V and J ends lost 4 bases and 3 bases respectively, with 7 bases between them. Germline V gene sequence: CDR1 SNHLY, CDR2 FYNNEI. The length of the CDR3 is 13 residues.

The gene calls are TRBV11-3 and TRBJ2-1, with 13 bases identical to TRBD2. After removal of 5 bases from V and 3 bases from J, the junction contained 4 bases not matched to a gene. This CDR3 spans 16 amino acids. Germline loops: CDR1 SGHNT, CDR2 YENEEA. This CDR3 is CASSLRLAGGYNEQFF. The CDR3, as DNA: TGTGCCAGCAGCCTAAGACTAGCGGGAGGCTACAATGAGCAGTTCTTC.

The V call is TRBV4-2, the J call TRBJ2-1; possibly TRBD1 or TRBD2 for D (5 bases each). CDR3 length: 15 amino acids. Germline lookup yields CDR1 LGHNA and CDR2 YNFKEQ. Trimming removed 0 bases from V and 7 bases from J, with 13 bases in between. This CDR3 is CASSQDFPGLNEQFF. CDR3 nucleotide sequence: TGTGCCAGCAGCCAAGATTTTCCGGGGCTGAATGAGCAGTTCTTC.

The chain uses TRBV27 and TRBJ2-6, with 9 bases identical to TRBD1. The germline V gene has CDR1 MNHEY and CDR2 SMNVEV (reference sequence). The CDR3 totals 18 residues. V shed 0 bases and J 2 bases; nucleotides not matched to a gene: 5. The CDR3 coding sequence is TGTGCCAGCAGTTTATCGGCCGGGACAGGGCCTGGGGCCAACGTCCTGACTTTC. This translates into CASSLSAGTGPGANVLTF.

This chain connects TRBV28 to TRBJ1-5; D not resolved. The CDR3 consists of 17 residues. Trimming pared 5 bases from V and 3 bases from J, leaving 20 bases between. CDR1 is MDHEN and CDR2 is SYDVKM in the germline V gene. Written as DNA, the CDR3 is TGTGCCAGCAGTACTCGAGCCCCCCACGGACCCAATCAGCCCCAGCATTTT. Its translation is CASSTRAPHGPNQPQHF.

The chain couples TRBV29-1 to TRBJ1-1; maybe TRBD1 (6 bases). The CDR3 contains 13 residues. Germline CDR1 is SQVTM and CDR2 is ANQGSEA. V lost 4 bases to trimming and J lost 3 bases, with 12 bases between them. CDR3 coding DNA: TGCAGCGTTGTGGGGGGCACGGACACTGAAGCTTTCTTT. It encodes CSVVGGTDTEAFF. Looking up the rest from reference TRBV29-1 and TRBJ1-1 gives the full variable domain: SAVISQKPSRDICQRGTSLTIQCQVDSQVTMMFWYRQQPGQSLTLIATANQGSEATYESGFVIDKFPISRPNLTFSTLTVSNMSPEDSSIYLCSVVGGTDTEAFFGQGTRLTVV.